The table lists the clone carrying this TCR beta chain with a few counts. The data were taken from a study of blood T cell repertoires in COVID-19. Study as a whole: Samples taken during acute and convalescent COVID-19 were collected in the United States, Italy and Spain.

Only in-frame clones appear in the TCRdb table, and some are missing; sequencing was by immunoSEQ multiplex PCR. The table shows 260,000 or so clones, with roughly 76% occurring only once. Seattle researchers signed up patients amid active infection and tracked them longitudinally. Germline V lookup: CDR1 LGHDT, CDR2 YNNKEL (reference sequence). This CDR3 is built from 13 residues. Trimming left V 1 base short and J 1 base short, with 5 bases between. Sequenced sample: peripheral blood. This TCR derives from a woman aged 80 or over with COVID-19, enrolled during active disease. The J gene is TRBJ2-7, the V gene TRBV3-1 (or the pseudogene TRBV3-2), with D unclear. DNA of the CDR3: TGTGCCAGCAGCCAAGGGCATTCCTACGAGCAGTACTTC. Protein: CASSQGHSYEQYF.